This is a list of T cell receptor beta chains from one sample in a study of cytomegalovirus exposure and HLA in healthy donors. The table came from immunoSEQ multiplex PCR; TCRdb's copy has only in-frame clones and leaves some out. The sample includes some 120,000 clones, about three quarters of them seen just once. The sequenced sample was PBMCs. The receptors were sampled from a woman in her twenties or thirties in good health and CMV-seronegative. CDR3s include the opening cysteine and the closing phenylalanine or tryptophan. A D gene is named only where the DNA matches it firmly.

j_call	d_call	v_call	cdr3_nt	cdr3_aa
TRBJ2-7	-	TRBV5-4	TGTGCCAGCAGCTTGAACAGCAACTACGAGCAGTACTTC	CASSLNSNYEQYF
TRBJ1-1	-	TRBV19	TGTGCCAGTAACGTGGGAGGGCGGGCGAACACTGAAGCTTTCTTT	CASNVGGRANTEAFF
TRBJ1-2	-	TRBV7-9	TGTGCCAGCAGCTTACTCGATGGCTACACCTTC	CASSLLDGYTF
TRBJ2-7	TRBD1	TRBV6-5	TGTGCCAGCAGTCCCGGGGCAGGGGGCTCCTACGAGCAGTACTTC	CASSPGAGGSYEQYF
TRBJ2-3	TRBD2	TRBV7-9	TGTTCCAGCAGACCTTACAGTGGGAAACGGGGGGGCCCCACAGATACGCAGTATTTT	CSSRPYSGKRGGPTDTQYF
TRBJ2-1	TRBD2	TRBV5-1	TGCGCCAGCAGCTTTACCGGGACTAGCGGGAGGTATGAGCAGTTCTTC	CASSFTGTSGRYEQFF
TRBJ1-5	TRBD1	TRBV2	TGTGCCAGCAGGAGACAGGGAACGGGCCTTAGCAATCAGCCCCAGCATTTT	CASRRQGTGLSNQPQHF
TRBJ2-7	-	TRBV25-1	TGTGCCAGCAGCCCCTCCGGGTCACGGGCCTACGAGCAGTACTTC	CASSPSGSRAYEQYF
TRBJ1-1	TRBD1	TRBV7-9	TGTGCCAGCAGCATCGACAGGGTAGGGTCGTCAGCTTTCTTT	CASSIDRVGSSAFF
TRBJ2-7	-	TRBV2	TGTGCCAGCAGTCGGGATGACTTAGGAGAGCAGTACTTC	CASSRDDLGEQYF
TRBJ2-6	-	TRBV6-1	TGTGCCAGCAGTGAACACAGCTCTGGGGCCAACGTCCTGACTTTC	CASSEHSSGANVLTF